What follows is one T cell receptor (beta chain) and its context. This CDR3 region has 14 residues. CDR1 is SQVTM and CDR2 is ANQGSEA in the germline V gene. V was trimmed by 4 bases and J by 0 bases, leaving 9 bases between them. These data come from a study of spatial heterogeneity in lung cancer. Study summary: Fewer alpha-chain than beta-chain sequences were consistently detected.

Indicated time point: sample taken at primary tumor resection. Donation came from over 60 patients with untreated early-stage non-small cell lung cancer. One entry per CDR3 protein, called by TCRdb with MiXCR from the 5' RACE reads. This table has several thousand distinct CDR3 sequences, roughly a sixth appearing once. V usage is TRBV29-1 and J usage is TRBJ1-4; the D is unclear. The receptor's source is a male donor with early-stage non-small cell lung cancer. The material sequenced was normal lung tissue next to the tumor, taken at surgery. The CDR3 region has the DNA TGCAGCGTTGTTCTGGGAGCAACTAATGAAAAACTGTTTTTT. Encoded protein: CSVVLGATNEKLFF.